The clone carrying this T cell receptor beta chain has a count of ten or more. The antigen remains unidentified. Primers used in a second PCR of roughly 7 to 12 cycles were a sample-barcoded 5' primer and a J-beta primer mix. Each cDNA was tagged by a template-switch adaptor containing 12 random nucleotides. From the 5' RACE reads, TCRdb called clonotypes with MiXCR, one entry per CDR3 protein. The sample consists of under 750,000 distinct CDR3 sequences, roughly 48% of them appearing once. Researchers isolated at least 6.5 million PBMCs per sample. This sample stems from a study of blood T cells in healthy people across ages. Whole-study findings and limits: PBMCs went unsorted, and a conclusive naive versus antigen-experienced comparison was therefore prevented. Measured against age, TCR beta diversity per million T cells decreased in a roughly linear manner.

Deletions cut 2 bases from V and 3 bases from J, with 7 bases between. The CDR3 runs to 13 residues. Germline assignment: CDR1 KGHSH and CDR2 LQKENI. Material for sequencing was blood. The J gene is TRBJ2-5, the V gene TRBV18; no clear D. The sequence was collected from a man older than 75 in good health. The CDR3, as DNA: TGTGCCAGCTCACCAGCTAGGAAAGAGACCCAGTACTTC. This gives the protein CASSPARKETQYF.